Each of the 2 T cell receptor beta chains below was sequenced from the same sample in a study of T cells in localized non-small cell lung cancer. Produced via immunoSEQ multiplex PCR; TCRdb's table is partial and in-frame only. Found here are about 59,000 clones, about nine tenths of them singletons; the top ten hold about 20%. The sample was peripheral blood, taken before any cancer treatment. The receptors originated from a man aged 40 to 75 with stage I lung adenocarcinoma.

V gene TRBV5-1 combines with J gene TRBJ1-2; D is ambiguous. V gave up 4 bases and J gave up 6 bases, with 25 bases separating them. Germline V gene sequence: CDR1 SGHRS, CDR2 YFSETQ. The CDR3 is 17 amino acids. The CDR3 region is CASSLVGGPFVLDGYTF. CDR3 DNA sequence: TGCGCCAGCAGCCTCGTTGGAGGCCCGTTTGTTTTGGATGGCTACACCTTC. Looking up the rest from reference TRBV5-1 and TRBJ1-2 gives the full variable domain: KAGVTQTPRYLIKTRGQQVTLSCSPISGHRSVSWYQQTPGQGLQFLFEYFSETQRNKGNFPGRFSGRQFSNSRSEMNVSTLELGDSALYLCASSLVGGPFVLDGYTFGSGTRLTVV.

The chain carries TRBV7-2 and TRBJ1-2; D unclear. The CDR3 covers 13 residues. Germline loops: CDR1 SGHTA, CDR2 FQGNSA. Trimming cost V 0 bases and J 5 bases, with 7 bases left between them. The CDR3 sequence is CASSLAGDYGYTF. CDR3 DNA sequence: TGTGCCAGCAGCTTAGCCGGGGATTATGGCTACACCTTC.